One and the same sample provided the 9 T cell receptor beta chains below, sequenced in a study of monozygotic twins with inflammatory bowel disease. One entry per CDR3 protein, without DNA, is what TCRdb gives after re-calling the 5' RACE reads. The listing contains around 99,000 distinct CDR3 sequences. The sequenced material came from blood. The receptor source for this set is a human donor with ulcerative colitis or Crohn's disease, or a healthy co-twin of an affected twin (not recorded which).

J is TRBJ2-7 and V is TRBV5-1; without DNA, the TCRdb call of TRBD1 cannot be checked. Germline assignment: CDR1 SGHRS and CDR2 YFSETQ. The CDR3 contains 14 residues. The CDR3 protein is CASSLNSQGGEQYF.

J is TRBJ2-5 and V is TRBV5-6; TCRdb indicates TRBD1, and absent DNA this call remains unverified. Germline CDR1 is SGHDT and CDR2 is YYEEEE. The CDR3 is 13 residues long. The CDR3 region is CASSYSARETQYF. Full variable domain (rest looked up from reference TRBV5-6 and TRBJ2-5): DAGVTQSPTHLIKTRGQQVTLRCSPKSGHDTVSWYQQALGQGPQFIFQYYEEEERQRGNFPDRFSGHQFPNYSSELNVNALLLGDSALYLCASSYSARETQYFGPGTRLLVL.

This chain uses TRBV20-1 with TRBJ1-1. The germline gives CDR1 DFQATT, CDR2 SNEGSKA (reference sequence). This CDR3 has 13 amino acids. CDR3 loop: CSASSYGNTEAFF.

V is TRBV7-9 and J is TRBJ1-4. Germline assignment: CDR1 SEHNR and CDR2 FQNEAQ (reference sequence). CDR3 length equals 12 residues. The CDR3: CASSPRREKLFF.

V usage is TRBV4-1 and J usage is TRBJ2-7; without DNA, the TCRdb call of TRBD2 cannot be checked. CDR1 MGHRA and CDR2 YSYEKL come from the germline V gene. The length of the CDR3 is 16 residues. The CDR3 loop is CASSQPGTRESYEQYF.

The chain combines TRBV11-2 with TRBJ1-6. This CDR3 has 15 amino acids. Germline CDR1 reads SGHAT; CDR2 reads FQNNGV. This chain's CDR3 is CASSLQVLRDSPLHF. The full variable domain, its missing parts supplied by reference TRBV11-2 and TRBJ1-6, is EAGVAQSPRYKIIEKRQSVAFWCNPISGHATLYWYQQILGQGPKLLIQFQNNGVVDDSQLPKDRFSAERLKGVDSTLKIQPAKLEDSAVYLCASSLQVLRDSPLHFGNGTRLTVT.

J is TRBJ2-4 and V is TRBV4-2; TCRdb designates TRBD1, a call that cannot be tested without DNA. CDR1 is LGHNA, CDR2 YNFKEQ, per germline. This CDR3 region has 15 residues. The CDR3: CASSQDGKEGDIQYF.

The rearrangement uses TRBV19 and TRBJ1-1. The CDR3 runs to 15 residues. The germline V gene has CDR1 LNHDA and CDR2 SQIVND (reference sequence). CDR3 sequence: CASSIAGLGNTEAFF.

The rearrangement uses TRBV7-2 and TRBJ2-3; absent DNA, TCRdb's TRBD1 call cannot be checked. The CDR3 extends over 14 amino acids. Germline CDR1 and CDR2: SGHTA and FQGNSA. This CDR3 reads CASSVYSGTDTQYF. The full variable domain, with the rest looked up from reference TRBV7-2 and TRBJ2-3, is GAGVSQSPSNKVTEKGKDVELRCDPISGHTALYWYRQSLGQGLEFLIYFQGNSAPDKSGLPSDRFSAERTGGSVSTLTIQRTQQEDSAVYLCASSVYSGTDTQYFGPGTRLTVL.